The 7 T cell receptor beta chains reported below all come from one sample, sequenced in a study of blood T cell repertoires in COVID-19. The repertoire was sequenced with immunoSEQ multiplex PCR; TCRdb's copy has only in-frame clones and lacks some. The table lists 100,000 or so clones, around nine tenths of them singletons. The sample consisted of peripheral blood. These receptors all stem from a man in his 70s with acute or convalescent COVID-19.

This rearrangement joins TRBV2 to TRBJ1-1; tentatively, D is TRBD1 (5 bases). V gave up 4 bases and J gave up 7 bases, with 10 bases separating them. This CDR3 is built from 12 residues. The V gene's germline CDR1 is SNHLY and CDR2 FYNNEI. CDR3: CASSVGGGEAFF. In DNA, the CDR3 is TGTGCCAGCAGTGTTGGGGGGGGTGAAGCTTTCTTT.

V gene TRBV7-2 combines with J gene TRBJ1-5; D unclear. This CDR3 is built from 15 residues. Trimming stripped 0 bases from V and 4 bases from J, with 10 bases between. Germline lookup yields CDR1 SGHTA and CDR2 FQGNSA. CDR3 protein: CASSLAGGNNQPQHF. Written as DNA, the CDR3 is TGTGCCAGCAGCTTAGCGGGCGGGAATAATCAGCCCCAGCATTTT.

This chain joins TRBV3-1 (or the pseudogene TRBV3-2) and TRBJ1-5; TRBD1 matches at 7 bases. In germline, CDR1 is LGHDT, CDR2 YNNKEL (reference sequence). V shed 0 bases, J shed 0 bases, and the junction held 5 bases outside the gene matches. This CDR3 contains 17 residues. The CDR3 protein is CASSQDSRGYSNQPQHF. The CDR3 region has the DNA TGTGCCAGCAGCCAAGATTCCAGGGGGTATAGCAATCAGCCCCAGCATTTT.

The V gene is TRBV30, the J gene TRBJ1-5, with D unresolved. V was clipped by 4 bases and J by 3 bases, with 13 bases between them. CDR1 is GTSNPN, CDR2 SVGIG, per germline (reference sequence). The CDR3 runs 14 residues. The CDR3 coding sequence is TGTGCCTGGACGGAGGGCCAGCACAATCAGCCCCAGCATTTT. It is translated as CAWTEGQHNQPQHF. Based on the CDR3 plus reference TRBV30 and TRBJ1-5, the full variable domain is SQTIHQWPATLVQPVGSPLSLECTVEGTSNPNLYWYRQAAGRGLQLLFYSVGIGQISSEVPQNLSASRPQDRQFILSSKKLLLSDSGFYLCAWTEGQHNQPQHFGDGTRLSIL.

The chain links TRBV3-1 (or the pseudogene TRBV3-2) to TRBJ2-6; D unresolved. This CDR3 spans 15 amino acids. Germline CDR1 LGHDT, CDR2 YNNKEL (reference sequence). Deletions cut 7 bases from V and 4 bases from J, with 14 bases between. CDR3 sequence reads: CASTLYTKGANVLTF. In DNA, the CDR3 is TGTGCCAGCACACTCTATACCAAAGGGGCCAACGTCCTGACTTTC.

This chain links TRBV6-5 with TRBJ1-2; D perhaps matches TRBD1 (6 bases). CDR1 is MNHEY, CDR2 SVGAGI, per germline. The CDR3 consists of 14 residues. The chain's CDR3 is CTNKRMAGDNGYTF. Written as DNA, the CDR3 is TGTACCAACAAAAGGATGGCAGGGGACAATGGCTACACCTTC.

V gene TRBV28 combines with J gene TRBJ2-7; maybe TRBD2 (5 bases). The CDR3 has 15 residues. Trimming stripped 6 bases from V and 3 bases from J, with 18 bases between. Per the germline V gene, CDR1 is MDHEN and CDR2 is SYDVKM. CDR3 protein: CASSLRLRLLYEQYF. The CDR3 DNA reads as TGTGCCAGCAGCCTCCGACTACGATTGCTCTACGAGCAGTACTTC. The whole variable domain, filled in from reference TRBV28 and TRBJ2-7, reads DVKVTQSSRYLVKRTGEKVFLECVQDMDHENMFWYRQDPGLGLRLIYFSYDVKMKEKGDIPEGYSVSREKKERFSLILESASTNQTSMYLCASSLRLRLLYEQYFGPGTRLTVT.